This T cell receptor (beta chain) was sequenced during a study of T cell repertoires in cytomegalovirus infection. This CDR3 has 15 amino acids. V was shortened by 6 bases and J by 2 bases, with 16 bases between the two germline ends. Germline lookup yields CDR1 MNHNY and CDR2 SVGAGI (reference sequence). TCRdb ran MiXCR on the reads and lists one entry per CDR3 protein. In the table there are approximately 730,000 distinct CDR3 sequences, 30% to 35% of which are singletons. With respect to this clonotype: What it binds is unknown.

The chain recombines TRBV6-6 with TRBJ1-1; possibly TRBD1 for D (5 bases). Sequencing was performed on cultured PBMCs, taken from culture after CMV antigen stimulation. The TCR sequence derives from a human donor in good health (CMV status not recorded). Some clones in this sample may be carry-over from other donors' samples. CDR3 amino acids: CASSLGGRINTEAFF. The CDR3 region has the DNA TGTGCCAGCAGCCTGGGGGGACGGATTAACACTGAAGCTTTCTTT.